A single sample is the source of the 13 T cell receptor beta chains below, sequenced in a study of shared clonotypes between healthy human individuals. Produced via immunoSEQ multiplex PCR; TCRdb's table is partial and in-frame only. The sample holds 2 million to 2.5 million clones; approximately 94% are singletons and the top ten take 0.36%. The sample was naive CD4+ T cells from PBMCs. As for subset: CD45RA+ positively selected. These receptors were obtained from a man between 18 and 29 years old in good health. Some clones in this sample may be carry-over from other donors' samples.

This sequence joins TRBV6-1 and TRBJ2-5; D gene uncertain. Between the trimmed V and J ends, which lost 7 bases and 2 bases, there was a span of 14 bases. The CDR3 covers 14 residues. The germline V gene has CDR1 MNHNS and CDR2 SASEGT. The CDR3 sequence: CASIPGSRQETQYF. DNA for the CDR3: TGTGCCAGCATACCGGGCAGCCGGCAAGAGACCCAGTACTTC.

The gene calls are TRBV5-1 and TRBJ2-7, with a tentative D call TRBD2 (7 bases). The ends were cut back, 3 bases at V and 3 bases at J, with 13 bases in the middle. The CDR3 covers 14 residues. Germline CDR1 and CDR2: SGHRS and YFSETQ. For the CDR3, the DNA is TGCGCCAGCAGCTATGGGGGGGCTAACTACGAGCAGTACTTC. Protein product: CASSYGGANYEQYF.

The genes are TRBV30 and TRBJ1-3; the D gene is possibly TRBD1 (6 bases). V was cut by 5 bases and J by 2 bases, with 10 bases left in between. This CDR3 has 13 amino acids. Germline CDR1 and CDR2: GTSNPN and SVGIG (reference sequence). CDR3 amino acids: CAWGGQTGNTIYF. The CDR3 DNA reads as TGTGCCTGGGGTGGACAGACTGGAAACACCATATATTTT.

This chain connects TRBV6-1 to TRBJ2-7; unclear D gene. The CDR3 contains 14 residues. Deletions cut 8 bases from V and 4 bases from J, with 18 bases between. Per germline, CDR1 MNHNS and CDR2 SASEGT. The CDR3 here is CASARDFLTYEQYF. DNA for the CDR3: TGTGCCAGCGCCCGCGACTTCTTAACTTACGAGCAGTACTTC.

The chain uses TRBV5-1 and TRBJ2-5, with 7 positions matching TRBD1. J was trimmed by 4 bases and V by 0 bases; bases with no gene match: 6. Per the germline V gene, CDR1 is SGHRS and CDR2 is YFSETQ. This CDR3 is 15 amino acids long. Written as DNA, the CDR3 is TGCGCCAGCAGCTTGGCCTTGGGACAGCGAGAGACCCAGTACTTC. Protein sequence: CASSLALGQRETQYF.

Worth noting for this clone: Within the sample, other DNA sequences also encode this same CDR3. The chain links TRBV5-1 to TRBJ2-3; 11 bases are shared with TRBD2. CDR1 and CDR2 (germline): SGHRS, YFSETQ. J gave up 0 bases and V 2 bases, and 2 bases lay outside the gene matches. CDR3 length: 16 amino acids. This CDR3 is CASSLGLAGSTDTQYF. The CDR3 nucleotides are TGCGCCAGCAGCTTAGGACTAGCGGGCAGCACAGATACGCAGTATTTT.

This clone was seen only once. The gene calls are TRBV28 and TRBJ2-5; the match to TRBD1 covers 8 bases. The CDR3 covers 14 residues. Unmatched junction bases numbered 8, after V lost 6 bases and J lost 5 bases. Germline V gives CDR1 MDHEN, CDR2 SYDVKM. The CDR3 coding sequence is TGTGCCAGCAGGCCCCAGGGGGCAGGGGAGACCCAGTACTTC. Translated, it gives CASRPQGAGETQYF. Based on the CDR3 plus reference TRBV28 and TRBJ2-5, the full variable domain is DVKVTQSSRYLVKRTGEKVFLECVQDMDHENMFWYRQDPGLGLRLIYFSYDVKMKEKGDIPEGYSVSREKKERFSLILESASTNQTSMYLCASRPQGAGETQYFGPGTRLLVL.

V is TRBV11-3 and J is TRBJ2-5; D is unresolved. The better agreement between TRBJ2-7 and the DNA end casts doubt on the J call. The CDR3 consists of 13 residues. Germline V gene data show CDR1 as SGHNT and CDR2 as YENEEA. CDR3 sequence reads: CASSLDGTYEQYF. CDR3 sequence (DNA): TGTGCCAGCAGCTTAGATGGGACCTACGAGCAGTACTTC.

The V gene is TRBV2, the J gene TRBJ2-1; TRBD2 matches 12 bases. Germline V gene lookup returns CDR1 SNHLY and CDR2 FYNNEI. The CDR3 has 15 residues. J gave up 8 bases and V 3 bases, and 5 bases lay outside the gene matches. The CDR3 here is CASSDGLAGGDEQFF. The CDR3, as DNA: TGTGCCAGCAGTGATGGGCTAGCGGGAGGGGATGAGCAGTTCTTC.

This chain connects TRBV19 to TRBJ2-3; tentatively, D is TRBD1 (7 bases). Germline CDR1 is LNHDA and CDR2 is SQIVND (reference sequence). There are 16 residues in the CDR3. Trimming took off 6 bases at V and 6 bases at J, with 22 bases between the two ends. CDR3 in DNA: TGTGCCAGTAGGGAGGGTCGTGGGACAGCTCGTGATACGCAGTATTTT. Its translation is CASREGRGTARDTQYF.

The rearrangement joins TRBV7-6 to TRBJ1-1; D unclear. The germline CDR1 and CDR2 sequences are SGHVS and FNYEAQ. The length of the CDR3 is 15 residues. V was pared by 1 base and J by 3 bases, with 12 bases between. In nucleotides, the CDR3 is TGTGCCAGCAGCTTAGTGGTCGTAGAAGACACTGAAGCTTTCTTT. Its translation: CASSLVVVEDTEAFF.

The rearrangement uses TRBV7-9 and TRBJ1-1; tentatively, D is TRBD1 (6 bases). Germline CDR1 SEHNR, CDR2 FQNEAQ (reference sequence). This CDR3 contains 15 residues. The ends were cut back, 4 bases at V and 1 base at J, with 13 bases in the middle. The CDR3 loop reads CASSYGGRENTEAFF. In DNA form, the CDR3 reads TGTGCCAGCAGCTACGGGGGCCGGGAGAACACTGAAGCTTTCTTT.

The CDR3 reads CASSFPGRREQYF. Written as DNA, the CDR3 is TGTGCCAGCAGCTTCCCAGGGCGTAGGGAGCAGTACTTC. This sequence joins TRBV7-2 and TRBJ2-7; D is perhaps TRBD1 (5 bases). This CDR3 comprises 13 residues. Per germline, CDR1 SGHTA and CDR2 FQGNSA. Trimming took off 3 bases at V and 7 bases at J, with 13 bases between the two ends. Full variable domain (remainder filled in from reference TRBV7-2 and TRBJ2-7): GAGVSQSPSNKVTEKGKDVELRCDPISGHTALYWYRQSLGQGLEFLIYFQGNSAPDKSGLPSDRFSAERTGGSVSTLTIQRTQQEDSAVYLCASSFPGRREQYFGPGTRLTVT.